The clone carrying this T cell receptor (beta chain) appeared once. This record comes from a study of blood T cell repertoires in COVID-19. Looked up from germline, CDR1 is LGHDT and CDR2 is YNNKEL (reference sequence). V was pared by 3 bases and J by 5 bases, with 3 bases of the junction left unmatched. This CDR3 has 14 residues. Only in-frame clones appear in the TCRdb table, and some are missing; sequencing was by immunoSEQ multiplex PCR. The table has about 150,000 clones, roughly 76% seen once. Material for sequencing was peripheral blood. The TCR sequence derives from a human donor with acute or convalescent COVID-19. The donor label of this sample is uncertain. This rearrangement joins TRBV3-1 (or the pseudogene TRBV3-2) to TRBJ1-4; 7 bases map to TRBD1. The CDR3 protein is CASSQTGLNEKLFF. DNA for the CDR3: TGTGCCAGCAGCCAGACAGGGCTGAATGAAAAACTGTTTTTT.